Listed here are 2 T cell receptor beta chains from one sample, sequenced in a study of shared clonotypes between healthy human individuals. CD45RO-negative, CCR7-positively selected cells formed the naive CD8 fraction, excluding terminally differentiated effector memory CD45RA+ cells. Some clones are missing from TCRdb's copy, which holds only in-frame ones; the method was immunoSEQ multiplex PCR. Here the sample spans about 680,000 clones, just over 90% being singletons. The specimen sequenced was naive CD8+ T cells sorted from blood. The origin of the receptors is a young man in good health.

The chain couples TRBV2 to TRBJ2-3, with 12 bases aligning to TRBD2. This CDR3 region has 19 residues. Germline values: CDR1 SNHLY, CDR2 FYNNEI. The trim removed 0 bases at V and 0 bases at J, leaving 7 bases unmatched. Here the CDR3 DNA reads TGTGCCAGCAGTGAAGCGACTAGCGGGGGTACTTTAAGCACAGATACGCAGTATTTT. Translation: CASSEATSGGTLSTDTQYF.

CDR3 coding DNA: TGCAGCGTACGGGGCGCGGGCAATGAGCAGTTCTTC. Amino acid sequence: CSVRGAGNEQFF. This chain links TRBV29-1 with TRBJ2-1; D possibly matches TRBD1 or TRBD2 (5 bases each). V lost 6 bases, J lost 6 bases, and 12 bases lay in between. CDR1 and CDR2 from the germline V gene are SQVTM and ANQGSEA. The CDR3 spans 12 residues.